This T cell receptor (beta chain) is from a study of blood T cells in healthy people across ages. The CDR3 extends over 15 amino acids. The germline CDR1 and CDR2 sequences are MGHRA and YSYEKL. Study-wide results and caveats: The long-lived group displayed more naive CD4+ cells, plus higher diversity, than the aged donors did. Since the PBMCs were unsorted, naive and antigen-experienced cells could not be conclusively compared.

A sample-barcoded 5' primer and a J-beta primer mix were used in a second PCR of about 7 to 12 cycles. All cDNA molecules were each tagged by a template-switch adaptor with 12 random nucleotides. In TCRdb, the 5' RACE reads were re-called with MiXCR into one record per CDR3 protein. The profile shows 2 million or so distinct CDR3 sequences, just under 50% of them singletons. A minimum of 6.5 million PBMCs was isolated per sample. Regarding this clonotype: What it binds is unknown.

This rearrangement joins TRBV4-1 to TRBJ2-7; 7 nucleotides agree with TRBD1. The J call is doubtful: the DNA matches TRBJ2-5 better. This sequence was found in a woman between 35 and 50 years old in good health. Sequences were obtained from blood. The CDR3 protein is CASSHDRTGRETQYF. In DNA form, the CDR3 reads TGCGCCAGCAGCCACGACAGGACAGGACGAGAGACCCAGTACTTC.